The 27 T cell receptor beta chains in this list originate from one sample, sequenced in a study of blood T cell repertoires in COVID-19. The data were produced by immunoSEQ multiplex PCR, yet TCRdb's version contains in-frame clones alone and is incomplete. The sample lists around 220,000 clones, about 86% seen once, with about a tenth in the top ten. Sequencing was done on a sample of peripheral blood. These receptor sequences come from a woman aged 45 to 65 with COVID-19, enrolled during active disease.

The CDR3 region has the DNA TGTGCCAGCAGTTCAGGCCGGGACAGGGGTATGGGGTACCAAGAGACCCAGTACTTC. This encodes CASSSGRDRGMGYQETQYF. The rearrangement uses TRBV28 and TRBJ2-5, with TRBD1 matching 10 bases. Looked up from germline, CDR1 is MDHEN and CDR2 is SYDVKM. The CDR3 totals 19 residues. V lost 4 bases, J lost 0 bases, and 14 bases stayed unmatched.

This rearrangement joins TRBV27 to TRBJ2-1, with 8 bases aligning to TRBD2. V lost 10 bases to trimming and J lost 0 bases; unmatched junction nucleotides: 14. The CDR3 totals 17 residues. Per the germline V gene, CDR1 is MNHEY and CDR2 is SMNVEV (reference sequence). The CDR3 DNA follows: TGTGCCACCTCCTGGTCGGGGGGGGCAATCTCCTACAATGAGCAGTTCTTC. Protein product: CATSWSGGAISYNEQFF.

The genes are TRBV10-3 and TRBJ2-7; D may be TRBD1 (7 bases). This CDR3 comprises 13 residues. Germline V lookup: CDR1 ENHRY, CDR2 SYGVKD. The germline V and J ends were trimmed by 0 bases and 10 bases, with 13 bases remaining between them. The CDR3 DNA is TGTGCCATCAGTGAGTCTGGGCAGGGGGGCCAGTACGTC. It translates to CAISESGQGGQYV.

The rearrangement links TRBV27 to TRBJ1-4; TRBD1 aligns across 7 bases. This CDR3 comprises 14 residues. Germline V gene lookup returns CDR1 MNHEY and CDR2 SMNVEV (reference sequence). V gave up 5 bases and J gave up 8 bases; unmatched junction bases: 8. Here the CDR3 DNA reads TGTGCCAGCAGTCCACAGGGGAGTTGGGAAAAACTGTTTTTT. It codes for CASSPQGSWEKLFF. Filled out from reference TRBV27 and TRBJ1-4, the complete variable domain reads EAQVTQNPRYLITVTGKKLTVTCSQNMNHEYMSWYRQDPGLGLRQIYYSMNVEVTDKGDVPEGYKVSRKEKRNFPLILESPSPNQTSLYFCASSPQGSWEKLFFGSGTQLSVL.

This chain joins TRBV6-5 and TRBJ2-5; D might be TRBD1 (5 bases). Germline-derived CDR1 and CDR2 are MNHEY and SVGAGI. V was shortened by 6 bases and J by 3 bases, with 11 bases between the two germline ends. This CDR3 is built from 13 residues. The CDR3 here is CASSPTDKETQYF. The CDR3 nucleotides read TGTGCCAGCAGCCCGACAGATAAAGAGACCCAGTACTTC.

This chain connects TRBV6-2 or TRBV6-3 to TRBJ2-3; 12 nucleotides match TRBD2. The J segment lost 4 bases and the V segment lost 4 bases, leaving 9 bases of the junction unmatched. This CDR3 is 17 amino acids long. Germline CDR1 MNHEY, CDR2 SVGEGT. The CDR3 spells CASSFLLAGGRSDTQYF. The CDR3 DNA follows: TGTGCCAGCAGTTTTCTCCTAGCGGGGGGGCGATCAGATACGCAGTATTTT.

The chain employs TRBV6-5 and TRBJ2-5, with D possibly matching TRBD1 (6 bases). The V gene's germline CDR1 is MNHEY and CDR2 SVGAGI. Trimming removed 5 bases from V and 0 bases from J, with 13 bases in between. CDR3 size: 15 residues. DNA of the CDR3: TGTGCCAGCAGTCGACGGGACATGTACCAAGAGACCCAGTACTTC. It codes for CASSRRDMYQETQYF.

The gene calls are TRBV5-5 and TRBJ1-1; D uncertain. The CDR3 length is 13 residues. Trimming cost V 5 bases and J 3 bases, with 11 bases left between them. Per germline, CDR1 SGHKS and CDR2 YYEKEE (reference sequence). As DNA, the CDR3 is TGTGCCAGCAGGAGGAATCGGGACACTGAAGCTTTCTTT. Translating gives CASRRNRDTEAFF.

This chain connects TRBV5-5 to TRBJ2-2; 7 bases align to TRBD1. This CDR3 is built from 14 residues. Looked up from germline, CDR1 is SGHKS and CDR2 is YYEKEE (reference sequence). Germline trimming cut 5 bases from V and 4 bases from J; bases unmatched to any gene: 5. The CDR3 spells CASSPDRATGELFF. CDR3 coding DNA: TGTGCCAGCAGTCCCGACAGGGCCACCGGGGAGCTGTTTTTT.

The V call is TRBV10-3, the J call TRBJ1-2; D is ambiguous. In germline, CDR1 is ENHRY, CDR2 SYGVKD. Trimming took off 3 bases at V and 0 bases at J, with 11 bases between the two ends. The CDR3 runs to 15 residues. CDR3 sequence: CAISDEVRANYGYTF. CDR3 in DNA: TGTGCCATCAGTGATGAGGTCCGAGCTAACTATGGCTACACCTTC.

The J gene is TRBJ1-1, the V gene TRBV12-5; perhaps TRBD1 as D (5 bases). The germline V gene encodes CDR1 LGHNT and CDR2 FRNRAP. Trimming took 7 bases from V and 4 from J, leaving 16 bases between them. This CDR3 contains 14 residues. The CDR3 region is CASAWGGFGTEAFF. The CDR3, as DNA: TGTGCTAGTGCCTGGGGGGGGTTCGGCACTGAAGCTTTCTTT.

This clone has a single count. The chain uses TRBV5-5 and TRBJ2-7, with D perhaps matching TRBD1 (6 bases). The germline V gene encodes CDR1 SGHKS and CDR2 YYEKEE (reference sequence). The CDR3 loop spans 14 amino acids. Trimming took off 2 bases at V and 0 bases at J, with 9 bases between the two ends. The CDR3 region is CASSFLQGSYEQYF. CDR3 bases: TGTGCCAGCAGCTTCCTACAGGGCTCCTACGAGCAGTACTTC.

This clone was observed once. The rearrangement uses TRBV30 and TRBJ2-1; D perhaps matches TRBD2 (6 bases). The germline CDR1 and CDR2 sequences are GTSNPN and SVGIG (reference sequence). With 1 base removed from V and 4 bases from J, the gap between germline ends came to 8 bases. The CDR3 has 13 residues. The CDR3 region has the DNA TGTGCCTGGAGTGGGGGGGTGTACAATGAGCAGTTCTTC. It yields the protein CAWSGGVYNEQFF.

This chain connects TRBV13 to TRBJ1-6, with TRBD1 matching 8 bases. From germline, CDR1 is PRHDT and CDR2 FYEKMQ (reference sequence). The CDR3 contains 18 residues. Trimming removed 1 base from V and 6 bases from J; junction bases left unmatched: 11. Written as DNA, the CDR3 is TGTGCCAGCAGCTTAGTATCACTCCAGGGGGCTCTTAATTCACCCCTCCACTTT. Translated, it gives CASSLVSLQGALNSPLHF.

The V and J genes are TRBV6-2 or TRBV6-3 and TRBJ1-1, with 11 positions matching TRBD1. The trim removed 6 bases at V and 2 bases at J, leaving 14 bases unmatched. Germline V gene sequence: CDR1 MNHEY, CDR2 SVGEGT. This CDR3 contains 18 residues. The CDR3 loop reads CASSPFRTGGPGNTEAFF. The CDR3 DNA sequence: TGTGCCAGCAGCCCCTTCCGGACAGGGGGCCCGGGAAACACTGAAGCTTTCTTT.

The chain joins TRBV3-1 (or the pseudogene TRBV3-2) to TRBJ1-2; D gene uncertain. The CDR3 covers 14 residues. CDR1 and CDR2 from the germline V gene are LGHDT and YNNKEL (reference sequence). V was clipped by 4 bases and J by 6 bases, with 15 bases between them. CDR3 nucleotide sequence: TGTGCCAGCAGCCCATTTGCCCAACTCAATGGCTACACCTTC. It encodes CASSPFAQLNGYTF.

The chain employs TRBV6-5 and TRBJ1-5; a possible D gene is TRBD1 (5 bases). The CDR3 runs 15 residues. The ends were cut back, 5 bases at V and 1 base at J, with 12 bases in the middle. The germline gives CDR1 MNHEY, CDR2 SVGAGI. The CDR3 loop is CASSKEGASNQPQHF. For the CDR3, the DNA is TGTGCCAGCAGTAAGGAAGGGGCCAGCAATCAGCCCCAGCATTTT.

This clone has ten or more counts. V usage is TRBV24-1 and J usage is TRBJ2-5; 12 bases align to TRBD2. This CDR3 comprises 13 residues. CDR1 KGHDR and CDR2 SFDVKD come from the germline V gene. The ends lost 10 bases at V and 4 bases at J; junction bases unmatched: 3. The DNA of the CDR3 is TGTGCCACGGCACTAGCGGGGGGAGAGACCCAGTACTTC. This gives the protein CATALAGGETQYF.

This chain links TRBV5-4 with TRBJ2-1; possibly TRBD2 for D (5 bases). The germline V gene encodes CDR1 SGHNT and CDR2 YYREEE (reference sequence). The V gene lost 4 bases and the J gene lost 6 bases, with 17 bases spanning the gap. This CDR3 region has 15 residues. CDR3 residues: CASSPGERFGNEQFF. DNA of the CDR3: TGTGCCAGCAGCCCTGGGGAGCGGTTCGGCAATGAGCAGTTCTTC. The entire variable domain, with the rest obtained from reference TRBV5-4 and TRBJ2-1, is as follows: ETGVTQSPTHLIKTRGQQVTLRCSSQSGHNTVSWYQQALGQGPQFIFQYYREEENGRGNFPPRFSGLQFPNYSSELNVNALELDDSALYLCASSPGERFGNEQFFGPGTRLTVL.

This clone was observed once. The CDR3 loop reads CSVTRGENTEAFF. As DNA, the CDR3 is TGCAGCGTTACCAGGGGCGAGAACACTGAAGCTTTCTTT. The J gene is TRBJ1-1, the V gene TRBV29-1; tentatively, D is TRBD1 (6 bases). V was cut by 5 bases and J by 1 base, with 11 bases left in between. There are 13 residues in the CDR3. Germline V gives CDR1 SQVTM, CDR2 ANQGSEA.

The CDR3 sequence: CASSRYNEQFF. Here the CDR3 DNA reads TGTGCCAGCAGCCGCTACAATGAGCAGTTCTTC. V and J are TRBV11-1 and TRBJ2-1; unclear D gene. The V end lost 5 bases, the J end lost 3 bases, and 2 bases lay between the germline ends. The CDR3 contains 11 residues. The V gene's germline CDR1 is SGHAT and CDR2 FQDESV (reference sequence).

This chain links TRBV20-1 with TRBJ1-2; 8 nucleotides align to TRBD1. Germline V gene lookup returns CDR1 DFQATT and CDR2 SNEGSKA (reference sequence). The CDR3 covers 11 residues. The ends lost 5 bases at V and 8 bases at J; junction bases unmatched: 4. The CDR3 loop is CSAVDREGYTF. The CDR3 DNA reads as TGCAGTGCTGTGGACAGGGAAGGCTACACCTTC.

The chain carries TRBV29-1 and TRBJ2-1; 7 positions match TRBD2. Germline V gene data show CDR1 as SQVTM and CDR2 as ANQGSEA. This CDR3 has 15 amino acids. J was trimmed by 0 bases and V by 1 base; bases with no gene match: 3. CDR3 sequence: CSVEGGEGSYNEQFF. The CDR3 nucleotides are TGCAGCGTTGAAGGGGGGGAGGGCTCCTACAATGAGCAGTTCTTC.

The V gene is TRBV30, the J gene TRBJ1-1, with TRBD1 matching over 7 bases. CDR1 and CDR2 (germline): GTSNPN, SVGIG (reference sequence). CDR3 length: 17 residues. Trimming at V came to 1 base and at J to 7 bases, leaving 18 bases not matched to a gene. The CDR3 coding sequence is TGTGCCTGGAGTGCCTTAGGGGGCCTTGGTTTTCGCGATGAAGCTTTCTTT. This encodes CAWSALGGLGFRDEAFF.

With regard to this clone: In the same sample, other DNA sequences code for this CDR3. This chain uses TRBV5-1 with TRBJ2-3; D perhaps matches TRBD2 (6 bases). CDR1 is SGHRS and CDR2 is YFSETQ in the germline V gene. V gave up 5 bases and J gave up 3 bases, with 10 bases separating them. This CDR3 contains 13 residues. The CDR3 coding sequence is TGCGCCAGCAGTTCTGGGGGGACAGATACGCAGTATTTT. Protein product: CASSSGGTDTQYF.

V gene TRBV21-1 combines with J gene TRBJ2-5; the D call in the table, TRBD2, was not verified against the DNA. TRBV21-1 is noted as a pseudogene. CDR3 length equals 15 residues. The CDR3 is CANPVAGGYQETQYF. CDR3 coding DNA: TGTGCCAACCCAGTAGCGGGAGGGTACCAAGAGACCCAGTACTTC.

The chain's CDR3 is CASSQPQGNQPQHF. In DNA, the CDR3 is TGCGCCAGCAGCCAACCTCAGGGAAATCAGCCCCAGCATTTT. The J gene is TRBJ1-5, the V gene TRBV4-1, with a weak D call TRBD1 (5 bases). V was shortened by 2 bases and J by 4 bases, with 9 bases between the two germline ends. This CDR3 comprises 14 residues. Germline V gene sequence: CDR1 MGHRA, CDR2 YSYEKL.